One sample yielded the 10 T cell receptor beta chains listed below, sequenced in a study of shared clonotypes between healthy human individuals. Assay used: immunoSEQ multiplex PCR; TCRdb lists only in-frame clones, some missing. The sample holds about half a million clones, 60% to 85% seen once. The sequencing sample was made of PBMCs. The receptors were gathered from a woman in her thirties or forties in good health. Some clones in this sample may be carry-over from other donors' samples.

The CDR3 spells CASSALTRGQSEAFF. CDR3 nucleotide sequence: TGTGCCAGCTCAGCGTTGACAAGGGGGCAATCCGAAGCTTTCTTT. The chain links TRBV18 to TRBJ1-1; the match to TRBD1 covers 7 bases. Germline CDR1 KGHSH, CDR2 LQKENI. V trimming: 5 bases; J trimming: 8 bases; junction bases outside the gene matches: 14. This CDR3 has 15 residues.

With regard to this clone: A read error may be the cause here, since a much bigger clone is one base away. This rearrangement joins TRBV11-2 to TRBJ1-3, with D possibly matching TRBD1 (5 bases). CDR3 length: 14 residues. CDR1 and CDR2 (germline): SGHAT, FQNNGV. V was trimmed by 3 bases and J by 1 base, leaving 7 bases between them. DNA for the CDR3: TGTGCCAGCAGCTTCGGGGGTTCTGGAAACACCATATATTTT. This codes for CASSFGGSGNTIYF. Full variable domain (missing parts from reference TRBV11-2 and TRBJ1-3): EAGVAQSPRYKIIEKRQSVAFWCNPISGHATLYWYQQILGQGPKLLIQFQNNGVVDDSQLPKDRFSAERLKGVDSTLKIQPAKLEDSAVYLCASSFGGSGNTIYFGEGSWLTVV.

This chain uses TRBV9 with TRBJ1-5, with 7 bases fitting TRBD1. J lost 4 bases, V lost 3 bases, and 4 bases had no gene match. Germline CDR1 and CDR2: SGDLS and YYNGEE. This CDR3 comprises 14 residues. DNA for the CDR3: TGTGCCAGCAGCGCGGGACAGAAGAATCAGCCCCAGCATTTT. Amino acid sequence: CASSAGQKNQPQHF.

V gene TRBV27 combines with J gene TRBJ2-2; possibly TRBD1 for D (6 bases). The CDR3 consists of 14 residues. V lost 6 bases, J lost 3 bases, and 11 bases lay in between. Germline lookup yields CDR1 MNHEY and CDR2 SMNVEV (reference sequence). CDR3 sequence: CASRGPGDTGELFF. CDR3 nucleotide sequence: TGTGCCAGCAGGGGACCAGGGGACACCGGGGAGCTGTTTTTT.

V is TRBV4-2 and J is TRBJ2-7; D gene ambiguous. V lost 0 bases and J 0 bases, leaving 9 bases between the germline ends. The CDR3 runs to 15 residues. Germline-derived CDR1 and CDR2 are LGHNA and YNFKEQ. Here the CDR3 DNA reads TGTGCCAGCAGCCAAGAGCGCCATTACTCCTACGAGCAGTACTTC. Its protein is CASSQERHYSYEQYF.

This chain links TRBV5-1 with TRBJ2-4; 8 bases align to TRBD1. CDR3 size: 14 residues. The junction had 7 bases not matched to a gene; V was cut back by 6 bases and J by 5 bases. In germline, CDR1 is SGHRS, CDR2 YFSETQ. This chain's CDR3 is CASNTQGGQNIQYF. DNA of the CDR3: TGCGCCAGCAATACACAGGGGGGACAAAACATTCAGTACTTC.

The genes are TRBV5-1 and TRBJ2-5, with D possibly matching TRBD1 (7 bases). This CDR3 contains 16 residues. Deletions cut 0 bases from V and 3 bases from J, with 15 bases between. Germline V lookup: CDR1 SGHRS, CDR2 YFSETQ. CDR3 DNA sequence: TGCGCCAGCAGCTTGGTGGAGGGGGCGCTGGAAGAGACCCAGTACTTC. The encoded protein is CASSLVEGALEETQYF. The entire variable domain, with the rest obtained from reference TRBV5-1 and TRBJ2-5, is as follows: KAGVTQTPRYLIKTRGQQVTLSCSPISGHRSVSWYQQTPGQGLQFLFEYFSETQRNKGNFPGRFSGRQFSNSRSEMNVSTLELGDSALYLCASSLVEGALEETQYFGPGTRLLVL.

In the case of this clone: Mismatch with germline at one junction end may stem from a read error. The chain is built from TRBV7-2 and TRBJ2-1; 11 nucleotides match TRBD2. Per germline, CDR1 SGHTA and CDR2 FQGNSA. This CDR3 is 15 amino acids long. CDR3 coding DNA: TGTGCCAGCAGCGTAGCGGGAGGGCCCTACAATGAGCAGTTCTTC. It specifies CASSVAGGPYNEQFF.

This clone was seen a few times. The V gene is TRBV7-8, the J gene TRBJ2-5; no clear D gene. The ends were cut back, 4 bases at V and 4 bases at J, with 10 bases in the middle. Germline CDR1 SGHVS, CDR2 FQNEAQ. The CDR3 runs 13 residues. CDR3 sequence reads: CASSSRIGETQYF. Written as DNA, the CDR3 is TGTGCCAGCAGCTCGAGAATAGGAGAGACCCAGTACTTC.

The CDR3 spells CASSISGEGQPQHF. Written as DNA, the CDR3 is TGTGCCAGTAGTATATCCGGGGAGGGTCAGCCCCAGCATTTT. The rearrangement uses TRBV19 and TRBJ1-5, with no clear D. Germline values: CDR1 LNHDA, CDR2 SQIVND (reference sequence). The ends were cut back, 2 bases at V and 6 bases at J, with 11 bases in the middle. The CDR3 covers 14 residues.